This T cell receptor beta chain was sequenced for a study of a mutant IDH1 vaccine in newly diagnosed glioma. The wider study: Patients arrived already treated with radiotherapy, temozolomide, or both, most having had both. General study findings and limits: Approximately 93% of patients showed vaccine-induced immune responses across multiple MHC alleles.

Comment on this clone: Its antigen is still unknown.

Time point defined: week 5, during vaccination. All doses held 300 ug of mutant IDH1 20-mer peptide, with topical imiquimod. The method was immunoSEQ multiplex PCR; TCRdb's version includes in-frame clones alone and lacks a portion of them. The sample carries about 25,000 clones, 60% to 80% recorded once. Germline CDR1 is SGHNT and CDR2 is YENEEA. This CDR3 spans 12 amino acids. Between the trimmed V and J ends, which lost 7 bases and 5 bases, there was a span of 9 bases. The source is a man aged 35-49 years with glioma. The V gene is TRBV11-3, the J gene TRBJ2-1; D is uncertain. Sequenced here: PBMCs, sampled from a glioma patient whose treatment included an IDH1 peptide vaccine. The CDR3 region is CASKIGNNEQFF. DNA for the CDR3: TGTGCCAGCAAAATAGGTAACAATGAGCAGTTCTTC.